The following is a T cell receptor beta chain sequence with its context. This clone has just a few counts. What antigen it recognizes has not been identified. Per-base qualities were not stored, and no clone one base away is much larger. The data are from a study of blood T cell repertoires in COVID-19 (dated by TCRdb to the early 2020s). Notes on the research overall: Samples covering the acute and convalescent phases of COVID-19 were provided by collaborators in the United States, Italy and Spain. The repertoires were released in a freely available public database intended as a resource for research on the immune response to SARS-CoV-2. The material from the prospective study consisted of cDNA or gDNA derived from T cells, B-cell-depleted T cells, or PBMCs. HLA class I and class II types, where available, came from metadata supplied by the sample provider rather than from assay-based typing. A de-identified subject ID, COVID-19 status, age in years and sex were almost always included in the sample metadata. Deeply sampled blood TCRbeta repertoires from subjects exposed to, actively infected with, or recovered from COVID-19 were included in the dataset. Samples were obtained from the ongoing ImmuneRACE study (first 160 participants) and from over 1,000 subjects provided by 6 global collaborators.

What the authors observed across the whole study: The amount of clinical and demographic metadata varied by source and participant and was provided uncurated.

TCRbeta CDR3 regions were amplified from genomic DNA using the immunoSEQ Assay, a bias-controlled multiplex PCR. The authors' pipeline ran thus. Within the assay, amplification of reference gene primers was used to estimate how many nucleated cells each sample contained. To quantify the absolute abundance of each unique TCRbeta CDR3 rearrangement, sequence reads were collapsed and filtered. Productive Simpson clonality was computed per sample as the square root of Simpson's diversity index over productive rearrangements. TCRdb obtained this table from immuneACCESS and retained in-frame rearrangements with V and J assigned. These tables miss some clones; where compared with another copy, unresolved V genes account for less than half of the shortfall, and the remainder is unexplained. That table is the source of V, J and clone size, and D and trimming were worked out from the DNA. The sample table lists just over 45,000 clones, over 80% of them with a count of one. The leading ten clones occupy approximately 5% of the sample.

Each collaborating institution followed its own protocols to collect whole blood in K2EDTA tubes. For TCRbeta analysis, collaborators shipped samples as frozen whole blood, isolated PBMCs, or DNA extracted from either of those sample types. The germline V gene gives CDR1 as SQVTM and CDR2 as ANQGSEA. V trim: 7 bases; J trim: 8 bases; unmatched bases: 11. The cysteine opens and the phenylalanine closes a CDR3 of 14 amino acids. CDR3 DNA is the only sequence kept; it has 42 bases, read in frame from the first base. This clonotype was obtained from a human donor in a cohort sampled during active COVID-19. The chain is assembled from TRBV29-1 and TRBJ2-1; TRBD2 lines up with 10 middle nucleotides. Sequencing was done on a sample of peripheral blood. The CDR3 protein: CSAQPTTSGDEQFF. In nucleotides, the sequence is TGCAGCGCTCAACCGACCACTAGCGGGGATGAGCAGTTCTTC.